These T cell receptor beta chains were read from a single sample in a study of vaccination effects on CD4 cells after COVID-19. Their antigens remain unidentified. Assay: immunoSEQ multiplex PCR; the TCRdb copy retains only in-frame clones and omits some. The sample lists around 63,000 clones; about 79% were seen once. The starting material was CD4+ T cells from PBMCs cultured with HCoV-OC43 spike peptides, obtained before COVID-19 vaccination. The source of these receptors is a human donor who received a COVID-19 vaccine. The CDR3 runs from the conserved cysteine through the conserved F or W. D genes are given only for firm matches. Not every row has a clone size; where given, it reads once, few, many or a size class.

CASSPEATGELFF,TGTGCCAGCAGTCCGGAAGCCACCGGGGAGCTGTTTTTT,TRBV12-3/TRBV12-4,.,few,TRBJ2-2
CASSYSPDTQYF,TGTGCCAGCAGTTACTCGCCAGATACGCAGTATTTT,TRBV6-5,.,.,TRBJ2-3
CASSISVAGQSETQYF,TGTGCCAGTAGTATAAGTGTTGCGGGACAGTCAGAGACCCAGTACTTC,TRBV19,.,.,TRBJ2-5
CASSLSSETQYF,TGTGCCAGCAGCTTAAGTTCTGAGACCCAGTACTTC,TRBV7-9,.,.,TRBJ2-5
CASSEALPGANVLTF,TGTGCCAGCAGTGAAGCGCTTCCTGGGGCCAACGTCCTGACTTTC,TRBV2,.,.,TRBJ2-6
CASSVGDPINRNTIYF,TGTGCCAGCAGCGTAGGAGACCCTATCAACCGAAACACCATATATTTT,TRBV9,.,.,TRBJ1-3
CASSDRRGTSYNEQFF,TGTGCCAGCAGTGATAGGCGCGGGACCTCCTACAATGAGCAGTTCTTC,TRBV2,.,.,TRBJ2-1
CSAIDSARNEKLFF,TGCAGTGCTATTGACTCAGCCCGTAATGAAAAACTGTTTTTT,TRBV20-1,.,.,TRBJ1-4
CASSQEGQINYGYTF,TGTGCCAGCAGCCAAGAAGGGCAGATTAACTATGGCTACACCTTC,TRBV4-2,.,.,TRBJ1-2
CAWSVPPGQGRNQPQHF,TGTGCCTGGAGTGTACCCCCGGGACAGGGTAGGAATCAGCCCCAGCATTTT,TRBV30,TRBD1,.,TRBJ1-5
CASSYSYSGDTQYF,TGTGCCAGCAGTTACTCTTATAGCGGGGATACGCAGTATTTT,TRBV6-5,TRBD2,.,TRBJ2-3
CASSVDGNQPQHF,TGTGCCAGCAGTGTAGACGGCAATCAGCCCCAGCATTTT,TRBV2,.,.,TRBJ1-5
CASSPRASDVNTQYF,TGTGCCAGCTCACCTCGGGCTAGCGACGTAAATACGCAGTATTTT,TRBV18,.,once,TRBJ2-3
CATSDLRGQGRDEQFF,TGTGCCACCAGTGATTTGCGGGGACAGGGAAGGGATGAGCAGTTCTTC,TRBV24-1,TRBD1,.,TRBJ2-1
CASSEQGYGYTF,TGTGCCAGCAGCGAACAGGGGTATGGCTACACCTTC,TRBV6-2/TRBV6-3,TRBD1,.,TRBJ1-2
CASSSLGVSGNTIYF,TGTGCCAGCAGCTCCCTTGGTGTATCTGGAAACACCATATATTTT,TRBV5-4,.,.,TRBJ1-3
CASSYSRTGDGYTF,TGTGCCAGCAGTTACTCTAGGACAGGGGACGGCTACACCTTC,TRBV6-6,TRBD1,once,TRBJ1-2
CAISPGGVNQPQHF,TGTGCCATCAGCCCCGGGGGAGTGAATCAGCCCCAGCATTTT,TRBV10-3,.,medium-sized,TRBJ1-5
CASRGDRNTGELFF,TGTGCCAGCAGAGGGGACAGAAACACCGGGGAGCTGTTTTTT,TRBV2,TRBD1,few,TRBJ2-2
CASSYGTGNTEAFF,TGTGCCAGCAGTTATGGGACGGGGAACACTGAAGCTTTCTTT,TRBV6-5,.,.,TRBJ1-1
CASSLGGQANQPQHF,TGTGCCAGCAGCTTAGGGGGACAGGCCAATCAGCCCCAGCATTTT,TRBV7-2,TRBD1,.,TRBJ1-5
CASSLTGATNEKLFF,TGTGCCAGCAGCCTCACAGGAGCAACTAATGAAAAACTGTTTTTT,TRBV7-2,.,few,TRBJ1-4
CASSLKRVRDYGYTF,TGTGCCAGCAGCTTGAAACGGGTCCGGGACTATGGCTACACCTTC,TRBV11-2,.,few,TRBJ1-2
CASRPGGNQPQHF,TGTGCCAGCAGGCCCGGAGGGAATCAGCCCCAGCATTTT,TRBV12-3/TRBV12-4,.,.,TRBJ1-5
CASRSRQGTSFGELFF,TGTGCCAGTAGATCCCGACAGGGGACTTCATTTGGGGAGCTGTTTTTT,TRBV19,TRBD1,.,TRBJ2-2
CASSRLAGLETQYF,TGTGCCAGCAGCCGACTAGCGGGGCTAGAGACCCAGTACTTC,TRBV5-4,TRBD2,.,TRBJ2-5
CASSRALGGLRETQYF,TGTGCCAGTAGTCGAGCGCTGGGGGGGCTTCGAGAGACCCAGTACTTC,TRBV19,.,.,TRBJ2-5
CASSLERVAGANVLTF,TGTGCCAGCAGCTTAGAGCGGGTGGCGGGGGCCAACGTCCTGACTTTC,TRBV7-3,.,.,TRBJ2-6
CASSLIPVSRISYNEQFF,TGTGCCAGCAGCTTAATTCCAGTGTCCAGGATCTCCTACAATGAGCAGTTCTTC,TRBV7-2,.,few,TRBJ2-1
CASSQELGQGHTGELFF,TGCGCCAGCAGCCAAGAATTGGGACAGGGCCACACCGGGGAGCTGTTTTTT,TRBV4-3,TRBD1,.,TRBJ2-2
CASSQIVFNEKLFF,TGCGCCAGCAGCCAGATTGTGTTTAATGAAAAACTGTTTTTT,TRBV4-1,.,.,TRBJ1-4
CASSLGSPLHF,TGCGCCAGCAGCTTGGGGTCACCCCTCCACTTT,TRBV5-1,.,.,TRBJ1-6
CASSQGTTYNSPLHF,TGTGCCAGCAGCCAAGGAACAACCTATAATTCACCCCTCCACTTT,TRBV14,.,.,TRBJ1-6
CASSLDRAGTEAFF,TGTGCCAGCAGCTTAGACAGGGCGGGGACTGAAGCTTTCTTT,TRBV7-3,TRBD1,.,TRBJ1-1
CASSFGGNTEAFF,TGTGCCAGCAGCTTCGGTGGGAACACTGAAGCTTTCTTT,TRBV5-4,.,.,TRBJ1-1
CASSSPQGGNQPQHF,TGTGCCAGCAGTTCCCCTCAAGGCGGCAATCAGCCCCAGCATTTT,TRBV28,.,few,TRBJ1-5
CASSPINEKLFF,TGTGCCAGCAGCCCTATAAATGAAAAACTGTTTTTT,TRBV12-3/TRBV12-4,.,.,TRBJ1-4
CASRQGVTGELFF,TGTGCCAGCAGGCAGGGGGTCACCGGGGAGCTGTTTTTT,TRBV9,TRBD1,few,TRBJ2-2
CASSLMSGGGVGTQYF,TGTGCCAGCAGCTTAATGAGCGGGGGGGGAGTAGGGACCCAGTACTTC,TRBV7-2,TRBD2,.,TRBJ2-5
CASSYSALAKNIQYF,TGTGCCAGCAGTTACTCGGCCTTAGCCAAAAACATTCAGTACTTC,TRBV6-5,.,.,TRBJ2-4
CASSQFGGTEAFF,TGTGCCAGCAGCCAATTTGGGGGCACTGAAGCTTTCTTT,TRBV14,.,.,TRBJ1-1